Listed below are T cell receptor beta chains from one sample, sequenced in a study of human T cells and chemical hapten exposure. One entry per CDR3 protein results from TCRdb running MiXCR on the RACE reads. There are under 450,000 distinct CDR3 sequences in the sample; over 6% occur only once, and around 6.1% lies in the top ten. Specimen: whole blood, collected in connection with sensitization to the hapten diphenylcyclopropenone (DPC). Receptors were obtained from a woman aged 18-29 years with alopecia areata. Some clones in this sample may be carry-over from other donors' samples. Each CDR3 is given with its conserved first and last residue. The D gene is left open where the match is weak. Some rows mark clone size as missing; the rest say once, few, many or name a class of expanded clone.

d_gene	v_gene	abundance	j_gene	CDR3aa	CDR3nt
NA	TRBV18	NA	TRBJ2-3	CASSPMDQTDTQYF	TGTGCCAGCTCACCTATGGACCAGACAGATACGCAGTATTTT
TRBD1	TRBV11-1	many	TRBJ1-1	CASSWRAQGGTEAFF	TGTGCCAGCAGCTGGCGTGCTCAGGGGGGCACTGAAGCTTTCTTT
NA	TRBV6-2/TRBV6-3	NA	TRBJ2-3	CASSYSWRGRTDTQYF	TGTGCCAGCAGTTACTCATGGAGGGGGCGCACAGATACGCAGTATTTT
NA	TRBV21-1	many	TRBJ1-1	CAFDWVMNTEAFF	TGTGCATTTGATTGGGTTATGAACACTGAAGCTTTCTTT
NA	TRBV7-9	few	TRBJ1-1	CASSLGEWGTEAFF	TGTGCCAGCAGCTTAGGGGAGTGGGGCACTGAAGCTTTCTTT
NA	TRBV4-2	medium-sized	TRBJ2-7	CASSQEGPEASLYEQYF	TGTGCCAGCAGCCAAGAGGGACCCGAGGCCTCCCTCTACGAGCAGTACTTC
NA	TRBV12-3/TRBV12-4	few	TRBJ1-4	CASSIGTGNEKLFF	TGTGCCAGCAGTATCGGAACTGGTAATGAAAAACTGTTTTTT
TRBD1	TRBV18	NA	TRBJ2-1	CASSRGQVNEQFF	TGTGCCAGCTCACGCGGACAGGTCAATGAGCAGTTCTTC
NA	TRBV12-3/TRBV12-4	few	TRBJ2-1	CASSLSLNEQFF	TGTGCCAGCAGTCTCTCCCTCAATGAGCAGTTCTTC
NA	TRBV6-2/TRBV6-3	many	TRBJ2-5	CASSPSEQETQYF	TGTGCCAGCAGTCCTAGCGAACAAGAGACCCAGTACTTC
NA	TRBV7-9	NA	TRBJ1-2	CASSLVGEYGYTF	TGTGCCAGCAGCTTAGTGGGGGAGTATGGCTACACCTTC
NA	TRBV20-1	few	TRBJ2-7	CSASNLGRPDEQYF	TGCAGTGCTAGTAATCTAGGGAGGCCGGACGAGCAGTACTTC
TRBD1	TRBV14	few	TRBJ2-2	CASSMRDRGGAGELFF	TGTGCCAGCAGCATGCGGGACAGGGGAGGCGCCGGGGAGCTGTTTTTT
NA	TRBV6-2/TRBV6-3	many	TRBJ1-1	CASVSTGGTEAFF	TGTGCCAGCGTTTCGACAGGAGGCACTGAAGCTTTCTTT
TRBD1	TRBV6-2/TRBV6-3	NA	TRBJ2-7	CASSQQGNEQYF	TGTGCCAGCAGTCAACAGGGGAACGAGCAGTACTTC
NA	TRBV28	NA	TRBJ1-4	CASSQTGFGEKLFF	TGTGCCAGCAGCCAAACAGGGTTCGGCGAAAAACTGTTTTTT
TRBD1	TRBV12-3/TRBV12-4	many	TRBJ1-1	CASKPGQGMNTEAFF	TGTGCCAGCAAACCGGGACAGGGTATGAACACTGAAGCTTTCTTT
TRBD2	TRBV27	many	TRBJ2-1	CASSGRGGSYNEQFF	TGTGCCAGCAGTGGGCGGGGGGGCTCCTACAATGAGCAGTTCTTC